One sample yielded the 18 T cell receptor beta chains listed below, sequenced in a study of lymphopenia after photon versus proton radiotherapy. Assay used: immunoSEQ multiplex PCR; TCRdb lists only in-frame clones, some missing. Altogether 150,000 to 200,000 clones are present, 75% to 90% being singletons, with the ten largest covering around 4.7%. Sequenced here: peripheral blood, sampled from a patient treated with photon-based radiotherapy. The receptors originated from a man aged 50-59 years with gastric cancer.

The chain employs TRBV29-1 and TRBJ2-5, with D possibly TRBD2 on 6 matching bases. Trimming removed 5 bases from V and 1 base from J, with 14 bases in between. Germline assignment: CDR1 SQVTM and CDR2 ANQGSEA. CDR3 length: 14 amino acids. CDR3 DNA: TGCAGCGTTCGGATAGCGGCTTTCCAAGAGACCCAGTACTTC. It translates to CSVRIAAFQETQYF.

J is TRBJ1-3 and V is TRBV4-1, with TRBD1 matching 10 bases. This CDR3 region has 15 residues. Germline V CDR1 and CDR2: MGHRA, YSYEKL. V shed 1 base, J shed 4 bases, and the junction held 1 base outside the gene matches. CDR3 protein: CASSQGQGAGNTIYF. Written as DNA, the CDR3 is TGCGCCAGCAGCCAAGGACAGGGGGCGGGAAACACCATATATTTT.

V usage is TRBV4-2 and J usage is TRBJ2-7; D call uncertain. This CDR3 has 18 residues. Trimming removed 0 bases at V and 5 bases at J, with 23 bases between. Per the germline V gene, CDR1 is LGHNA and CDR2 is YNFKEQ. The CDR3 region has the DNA TGTGCCAGCAGCCAAGAGATTCAGCCTGGACGCCTGCTGAACGAGCAGTACTTC. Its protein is CASSQEIQPGRLLNEQYF.

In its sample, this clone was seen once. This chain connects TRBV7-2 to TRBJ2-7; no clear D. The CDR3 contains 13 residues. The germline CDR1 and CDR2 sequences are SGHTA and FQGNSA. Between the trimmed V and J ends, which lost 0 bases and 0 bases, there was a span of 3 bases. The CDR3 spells CASSLAASYEQYF. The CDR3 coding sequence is TGTGCCAGCAGCTTAGCAGCCTCCTACGAGCAGTACTTC.

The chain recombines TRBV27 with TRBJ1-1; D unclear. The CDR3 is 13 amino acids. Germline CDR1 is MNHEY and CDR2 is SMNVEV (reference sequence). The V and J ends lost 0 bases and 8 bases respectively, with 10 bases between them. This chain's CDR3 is CASSLSGVREAFF. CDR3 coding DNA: TGTGCCAGCAGTTTATCAGGAGTTAGGGAAGCTTTCTTT.

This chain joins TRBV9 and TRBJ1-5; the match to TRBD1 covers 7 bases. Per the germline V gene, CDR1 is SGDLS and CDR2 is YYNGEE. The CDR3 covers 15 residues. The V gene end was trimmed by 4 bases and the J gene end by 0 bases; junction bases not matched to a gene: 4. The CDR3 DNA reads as TGTGCCAGCAGCAGGGACAGCCATAGCAATCAGCCCCAGCATTTT. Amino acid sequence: CASSRDSHSNQPQHF.

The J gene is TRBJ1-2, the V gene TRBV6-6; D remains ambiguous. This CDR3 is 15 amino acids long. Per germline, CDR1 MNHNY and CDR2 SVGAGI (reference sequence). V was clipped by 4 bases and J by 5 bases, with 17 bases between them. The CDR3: CASSSPRQLGYGYTF. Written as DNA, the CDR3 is TGTGCCAGCAGTTCTCCCCGGCAGCTAGGGTATGGCTACACCTTC.

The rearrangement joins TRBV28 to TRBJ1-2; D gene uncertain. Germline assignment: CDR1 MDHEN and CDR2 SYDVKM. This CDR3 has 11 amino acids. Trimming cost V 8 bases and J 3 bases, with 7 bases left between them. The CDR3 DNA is TGTGCCAGCGGGGTCGACTATGGCTACACCTTC. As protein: CASGVDYGYTF.

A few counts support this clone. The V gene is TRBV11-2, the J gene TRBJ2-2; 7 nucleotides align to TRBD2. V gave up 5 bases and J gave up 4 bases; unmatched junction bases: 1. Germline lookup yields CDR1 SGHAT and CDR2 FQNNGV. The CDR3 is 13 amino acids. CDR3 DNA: TGTGCCAGCAGCCGCGGGAGCACCGGGGAGCTGTTTTTT. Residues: CASSRGSTGELFF.

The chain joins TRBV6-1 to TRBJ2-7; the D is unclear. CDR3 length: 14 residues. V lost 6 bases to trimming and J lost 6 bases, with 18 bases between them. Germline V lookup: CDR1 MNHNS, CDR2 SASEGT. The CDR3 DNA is TGTGCCAGCAGCGGACGGATACACGTCTCCGAGCAGTACTTC. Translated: CASSGRIHVSEQYF.

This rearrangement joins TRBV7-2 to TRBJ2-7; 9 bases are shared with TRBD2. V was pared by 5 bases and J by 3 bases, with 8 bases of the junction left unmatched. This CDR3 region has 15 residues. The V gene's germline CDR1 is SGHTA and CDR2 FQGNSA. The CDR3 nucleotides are TGTGCCAGCAGCCTTACCGGGACTAGCAGCTACGAGCAGTACTTC. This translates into CASSLTGTSSYEQYF. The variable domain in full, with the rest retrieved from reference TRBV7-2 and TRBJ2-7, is GAGVSQSPSNKVTEKGKDVELRCDPISGHTALYWYRQSLGQGLEFLIYFQGNSAPDKSGLPSDRFSAERTGGSVSTLTIQRTQQEDSAVYLCASSLTGTSSYEQYFGPGTRLTVT.

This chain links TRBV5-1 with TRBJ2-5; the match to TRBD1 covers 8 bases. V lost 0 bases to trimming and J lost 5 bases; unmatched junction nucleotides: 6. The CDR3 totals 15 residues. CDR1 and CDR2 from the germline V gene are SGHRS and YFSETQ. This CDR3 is CASSLGDRWTETQYF. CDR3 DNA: TGCGCCAGCAGCTTGGGGGACAGGTGGACGGAGACCCAGTACTTC.

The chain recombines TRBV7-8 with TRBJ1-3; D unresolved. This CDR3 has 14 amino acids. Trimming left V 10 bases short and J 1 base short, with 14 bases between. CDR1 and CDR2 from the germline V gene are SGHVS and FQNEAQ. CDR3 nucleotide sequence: TGTGCCACCCGCGAGGAGCGGTCTGGAAACACCATATATTTT. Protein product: CATREERSGNTIYF.

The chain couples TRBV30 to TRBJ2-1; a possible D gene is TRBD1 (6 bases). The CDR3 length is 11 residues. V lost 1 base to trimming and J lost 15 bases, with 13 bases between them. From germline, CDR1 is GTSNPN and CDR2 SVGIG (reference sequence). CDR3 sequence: CAWSGRTASFF. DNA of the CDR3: TGTGCCTGGAGTGGGAGGACAGCCTCGTTCTTC.

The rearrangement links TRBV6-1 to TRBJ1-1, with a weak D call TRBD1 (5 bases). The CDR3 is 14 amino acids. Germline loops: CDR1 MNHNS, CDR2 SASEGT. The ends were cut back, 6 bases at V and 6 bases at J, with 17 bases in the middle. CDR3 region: CASRQTAPVAEAFF. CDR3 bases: TGTGCCAGCAGACAGACAGCTCCAGTGGCTGAAGCTTTCTTT.

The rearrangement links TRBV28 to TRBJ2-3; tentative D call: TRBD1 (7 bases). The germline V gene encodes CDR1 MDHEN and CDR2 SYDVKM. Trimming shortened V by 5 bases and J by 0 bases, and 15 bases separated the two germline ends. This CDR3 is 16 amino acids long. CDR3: CASSHTQGTSTDTQYF. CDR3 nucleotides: TGTGCCAGCAGTCACACACAGGGGACTAGCACAGATACGCAGTATTTT.

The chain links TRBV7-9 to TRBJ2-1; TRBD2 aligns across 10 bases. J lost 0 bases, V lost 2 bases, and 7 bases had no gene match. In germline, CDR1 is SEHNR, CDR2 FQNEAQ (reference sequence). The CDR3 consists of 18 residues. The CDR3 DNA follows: TGTGCCAGCAGCTTAATAGGGACTAGCGAAAGCTCCTACAATGAGCAGTTCTTC. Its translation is CASSLIGTSESSYNEQFF. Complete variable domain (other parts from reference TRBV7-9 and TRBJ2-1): DTGVSQNPRHKITKRGQNVTFRCDPISEHNRLYWYRQTLGQGPEFLTYFQNEAQLEKSRLLSDRFSAERPKGSFSTLEIQRTEQGDSAMYLCASSLIGTSESSYNEQFFGPGTRLTVL.

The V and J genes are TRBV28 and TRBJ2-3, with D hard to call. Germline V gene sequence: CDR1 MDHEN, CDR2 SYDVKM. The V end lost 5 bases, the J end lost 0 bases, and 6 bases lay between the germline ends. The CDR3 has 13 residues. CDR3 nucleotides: TGTGCCAGCAGTACCCCTAGCACAGATACGCAGTATTTT. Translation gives CASSTPSTDTQYF.